These 26 T cell receptor beta chains came from one sample sequenced in a study of regulatory T cells in long-lasting Graves disease. HTBI primers from iRepertoire and Arm-PCR of CDR3 regions yielded the TCR beta libraries. One entry per CDR3 protein, called by TCRdb with MiXCR from the multiplex PCR reads. Here the sample spans hundreds of thousands of distinct CDR3 sequences, around an eighth being singletons. The time point was: newly diagnosed GD, antithyroid drugs for less than 3 months. From RNA extracted from PBMCs, the TCR library was made. In addition, the sample was reused for a study of T cells in Graves' hyperthyroidism and ophthalmopathy.

The source material was peripheral blood mononuclear cells (PBMCs), sampled at new diagnosis, from a patient treated with antithyroid drugs. The receptors shown here come from a man aged 25-45 years with Graves disease.

This clonotype was seen more than once but under ten times. The chain is built from TRBV15 and TRBJ1-3; 7 bases line up with TRBD1. The CDR3 contains 16 residues. V was pared by 7 bases and J by 2 bases, with 11 bases of the junction left unmatched. CDR1 LNHNV and CDR2 YYDKDF come from the germline V gene (reference sequence). The CDR3: CATNDRDGSTGNTIYF. For the CDR3, the DNA is TGTGCCACCAACGACAGGGACGGTTCTACTGGAAACACCATATATTTT.

This clonotype has ten or more counts. This chain connects TRBV27 to TRBJ1-1; D is uncertain. The V and J ends lost 10 bases and 0 bases respectively, with 15 bases between them. This CDR3 is 14 amino acids long. Germline CDR1 and CDR2: MNHEY and SMNVEV (reference sequence). For the CDR3, the DNA is TGTGCCACCACTCCGAGCCTGATGAACACTGAAGCTTTCTTT. Protein product: CATTPSLMNTEAFF.

This chain uses TRBV5-5 with TRBJ2-3; D unclear. With 0 bases removed from V and 5 bases from J, the gap between germline ends came to 13 bases. The CDR3 is made up of 15 amino acids. The V gene's germline CDR1 is SGHKS and CDR2 YYEKEE (reference sequence). CDR3 DNA: TGTGCCAGCAGCTTGGGGTTTAGCTCTTTAGATACGCAGTATTTT. Translating gives CASSLGFSSLDTQYF.

V usage is TRBV4-1 and J usage is TRBJ2-1; 14 bases fit TRBD2. Losses at the gene ends were 4 bases for V and 1 base for J; bases not matched to a gene: 9. CDR1 MGHRA and CDR2 YSYEKL come from the germline V gene. The CDR3 totals 19 residues. The CDR3 loop reads CASSRGGLAGVESYNEQFF. In nucleotides, the CDR3 is TGCGCCAGCAGCCGGGGGGGACTAGCGGGAGTAGAATCCTACAATGAGCAGTTCTTC.

V usage is TRBV6-1 and J usage is TRBJ1-2; 8 bases are shared with TRBD1. The germline gives CDR1 MNHNS, CDR2 SASEGT. The CDR3 sequence is 20 residues long. Unmatched junction bases numbered 27, after V lost 8 bases and J lost 4 bases. CDR3 sequence: CASRTFSVGDRTFWAYGYTF. CDR3 DNA sequence: TGTGCCAGCCGAACCTTCTCCGTGGGGGACAGGACCTTTTGGGCCTATGGCTACACCTTC.

There are many counts of this clonotype. V is TRBV24-1 and J is TRBJ1-5, with D tentatively TRBD1 (6 bases). CDR1 KGHDR and CDR2 SFDVKD come from the germline V gene. V lost 7 bases and J 2 bases, leaving 8 bases between the germline ends. This CDR3 comprises 13 residues. The CDR3 spells CATSRGGNQPQHF. The CDR3 DNA follows: TGTGCCACCAGCAGGGGTGGCAATCAGCCCCAGCATTTT.

This clonotype has a handful of counts. The V and J genes are TRBV19 and TRBJ1-2, with 7 positions matching TRBD1. This CDR3 has 12 residues. The ends lost 11 bases at V and 10 bases at J; junction bases unmatched: 13. CDR1 LNHDA and CDR2 SQIVND come from the germline V gene (reference sequence). DNA of the CDR3: TGTGCCTTCAAGACAGGGCTCCAACCCTACACCTTC. Translated, it gives CAFKTGLQPYTF.

This clonotype has at least ten counts. The chain links TRBV12-3 or TRBV12-4 to TRBJ2-7; D ambiguous. Trimming shortened V by 6 bases and J by 3 bases, and 6 bases separated the two germline ends. The CDR3 has 11 residues. Here the CDR3 DNA reads TGTGCCAGCAGCCCAGACTACGAGCAGTACTTC. Its translation: CASSPDYEQYF.

CDR3 sequence: CASSLEGTREWNEQFF. The CDR3 nucleotides read TGTGCCAGCAGTTTAGAAGGGACTAGAGAGTGGAATGAGCAGTTCTTC. The genes are TRBV12-3 or TRBV12-4 and TRBJ2-1; TRBD2 matches 8 bases. The V gene end was trimmed by 1 base and the J gene end by 7 bases; junction bases not matched to a gene: 9. This CDR3 region has 16 residues.

This clonotype appeared many times. V usage is TRBV29-1 and J usage is TRBJ1-1; D uncertain. The CDR3 contains 13 residues. Germline CDR1 is SQVTM and CDR2 is ANQGSEA. Trimming shortened V by 1 base and J by 7 bases, and 13 bases separated the two germline ends. The CDR3 nucleotides are TGCAGCGTTGAAGTACCAGGCCGCCTTGAAGCTTTCTTT. Translating gives CSVEVPGRLEAFF.

In its sample, this clonotype was seen many times. The chain joins TRBV6-1 to TRBJ2-7; possibly TRBD2 for D (5 bases). This CDR3 contains 15 residues. The V gene lost 0 bases and the J gene lost 3 bases, with 12 bases spanning the gap. Germline V gene lookup returns CDR1 MNHNS and CDR2 SASEGT. The CDR3 here is CASSEAWENRYEQYF. CDR3 DNA sequence: TGTGCCAGCAGTGAAGCGTGGGAGAATCGCTACGAGCAGTACTTC.

This clonotype was seen repeatedly, ten times or more. The chain employs TRBV2 and TRBJ1-2; no clear D. The CDR3 sequence is 15 residues long. Trimming left V 4 bases short and J 5 bases short, with 17 bases between. CDR1 is SNHLY and CDR2 is FYNNEI in the germline V gene. CDR3 region: CASSARAQSYYGYTF. The CDR3 nucleotides read TGTGCCAGCAGTGCTCGGGCACAGAGTTATTATGGCTACACCTTC.

The V and J genes are TRBV7-2 and TRBJ2-5; 11 bases map to TRBD1. The V and J ends lost 6 bases and 9 bases, in that order; junction bases with no gene match: 12. CDR3 length: 15 residues. The V gene's germline CDR1 is SGHTA and CDR2 FQGNSA. The CDR3 DNA sequence: TGTGCCAGCAGACCCGGACAGGGGGCAATGAGACCCCAGTACTTC. Residues: CASRPGQGAMRPQYF.

This clonotype was picked up many times. The chain joins TRBV9 to TRBJ2-3; 7 nucleotides match TRBD2. The CDR3 runs to 15 residues. Germline trimming cut 0 bases from V and 8 bases from J; bases unmatched to any gene: 9. Germline V gives CDR1 SGDLS, CDR2 YYNGEE. CDR3 amino acids: CASSVARRERSTQYF. The DNA of the CDR3 is TGTGCCAGCAGCGTAGCTAGGCGGGAGAGGTCTACGCAGTATTTT.

This clonotype was seen a few times. The chain uses TRBV28 and TRBJ1-5, with unresolved D. The CDR3 runs to 14 residues. Germline CDR1 is MDHEN and CDR2 is SYDVKM. V was trimmed by 3 bases and J by 6 bases, leaving 12 bases between them. Here the CDR3 reads CASSFQSVVQPQHF. DNA for the CDR3: TGTGCCAGCAGTTTTCAATCCGTGGTTCAGCCCCAGCATTTT.

At least ten counts were recorded for this clonotype. In DNA form, the CDR3 reads TGCAGTGCTAATCCCGCGGGAGGGCCGGGGGTGGCCAAAAACATTCAGTACTTC. Amino acid sequence: CSANPAGGPGVAKNIQYF. The chain is built from TRBV20-1 and TRBJ2-4, with TRBD2 identical over 9 bases. With V trimmed by 4 bases and J by 1 base, 14 bases remained unmatched. CDR3 length: 18 residues. Germline V lookup: CDR1 DFQATT, CDR2 SNEGSKA (reference sequence).

This clonotype was observed many times. The V and J genes are TRBV2 and TRBJ2-5; TRBD1 matches 10 bases. Unmatched junction bases numbered 6, after V lost 6 bases and J lost 5 bases. The germline V gene encodes CDR1 SNHLY and CDR2 FYNNEI. This CDR3 has 14 residues. The CDR3 sequence: CASRPGQGSETQYF. The CDR3 coding sequence is TGTGCCAGCAGGCCGGGACAGGGGTCTGAGACCCAGTACTTC. Drawing the rest from reference TRBV2 and TRBJ2-5, the complete variable domain is EPEVTQTPSHQVTQMGQEVILRCVPISNHLYFYWYRQILGQKVEFLVSFYNNEISEKSEIFDDQFSVERPDGSNFTLKIRSTKLEDSAMYFCASRPGQGSETQYFGPGTRLLVL.

This clonotype came up a few times. The rearrangement links TRBV20-1 to TRBJ2-7; TRBD1 aligns across 7 bases. CDR3 length: 13 residues. Germline values: CDR1 DFQATT, CDR2 SNEGSKA (reference sequence). V gave up 5 bases and J gave up 3 bases; unmatched junction bases: 7. CDR3 sequence (DNA): TGCAGTGCTGGGGGACAGTCTATCTACGAGCAGTACTTC. It yields the protein CSAGGQSIYEQYF.

This clonotype came up many times. V is TRBV6-5 and J is TRBJ1-1, with 10 nucleotides matching TRBD1. The CDR3 sequence is 18 residues long. Germline trimming cut 2 bases from V and 1 base from J; bases unmatched to any gene: 10. Germline V gene data show CDR1 as MNHEY and CDR2 as SVGAGI. CDR3 loop: CASSYNPGQGNTNTEAFF. CDR3 nucleotides: TGTGCCAGCAGTTACAACCCGGGACAGGGGAATACGAACACTGAAGCTTTCTTT.

This chain joins TRBV4-1 and TRBJ2-1, with D maybe TRBD2 (6 bases). The CDR3 length is 16 residues. From germline, CDR1 is MGHRA and CDR2 YSYEKL. The V gene lost 0 bases and the J gene lost 11 bases, with 20 bases spanning the gap. The CDR3 coding sequence is TGCGCCAGCAGCCAAGATAGCGCCGGGATCGGACTAAAGCAGTTCTTC. Translation: CASSQDSAGIGLKQFF.

This rearrangement joins TRBV19 to TRBJ2-5; D tentatively reads TRBD1 or TRBD2 (5 bases each). The CDR3 covers 16 residues. The V gene lost 5 bases and the J gene lost 1 base, with 17 bases spanning the gap. Germline assignment: CDR1 LNHDA and CDR2 SQIVND (reference sequence). This chain's CDR3 is CASSLGVAALQETQYF. CDR3 DNA: TGTGCCAGTAGTCTGGGGGTGGCGGCCCTCCAAGAGACCCAGTACTTC.

V usage is TRBV12-3 or TRBV12-4 and J usage is TRBJ2-7, with D unclear. The CDR3 length is 14 residues. Between the trimmed V and J ends, which lost 3 bases and 3 bases, there was a span of 12 bases. The CDR3 DNA reads as TGTGCCAGCAGTTTTTTAGGGAATAACTACGAGCAGTACTTC. This translates into CASSFLGNNYEQYF.

The V call is TRBV5-1, the J call TRBJ2-2; 10 bases line up with TRBD2. Trimming removed 1 base from V and 5 bases from J; junction bases left unmatched: 5. Germline CDR1 SGHRS, CDR2 YFSETQ. The CDR3 runs to 16 residues. CDR3 DNA sequence: TGCGCCAGCAGCTTGTATACTAGCGGGAATACCGGGGAGCTGTTTTTT. Encoded protein: CASSLYTSGNTGELFF.

This clonotype was seen only a few times. This rearrangement joins TRBV3-1 to TRBJ2-7; 7 positions match TRBD2. The CDR3 has 16 residues. The germline CDR1 and CDR2 sequences are LGHDT and YNNKEL (reference sequence). Trimming cost V 0 bases and J 0 bases; bases outside gene matches: 5. The CDR3 is CASSQDTGGYSYEQYF. The CDR3 DNA reads as TGTGCCAGCAGCCAAGATACGGGAGGCTACTCCTACGAGCAGTACTTC.

This clonotype was counted ten times or more. Its ends do not fully match the called genes, so a read error is possible. The V gene is TRBV11-2, the J gene TRBJ2-1; TRBD2 might be the D (5 bases). Per the germline V gene, CDR1 is SGHAT and CDR2 is FQNNGV. The CDR3 is 15 residues long. The CDR3 DNA reads as TGTGCCAGCGGCTTGGATCCGGGATCCGACAATGAGCAGTTCTTC. Translation: CASGLDPGSDNEQFF. Full variable domain (outside the CDR3, taken from reference TRBV11-2 and TRBJ2-1): EAGVAQSPRYKIIEKRQSVAFWCNPISGHATLYWYQQILGQGPKLLIQFQNNGVVDDSQLPKDRFSAERLKGVDSTLKIQPAKLEDSAVYLCASGLDPGSDNEQFFGPGTRLTVL.

This clonotype was counted at least ten times. J is TRBJ2-5 and V is TRBV6-5; the D call may be TRBD1 or TRBD2 (6 bases each). Germline V lookup: CDR1 MNHEY, CDR2 SVGAGI. This CDR3 has 15 residues. V was cut by 1 base and J by 5 bases, with 14 bases left in between. The CDR3 region has the DNA TGTGCCAGCAGTTACTTGGGGGGCCACGGGGAGACCCAGTACTTC. This gives the protein CASSYLGGHGETQYF.